This T cell receptor (beta chain) was captured in a study of blood T cell repertoires in COVID-19. TCRdb keeps only in-frame clones here, not all; method: immunoSEQ multiplex PCR. The data show about 210,000 clones, 65% to 90% seen once. CDR3 length: 17 residues. With 1 base clipped from V and 0 bases from J, the junction kept 5 bases outside the gene matches. Germline V gene data show CDR1 as LNHDA and CDR2 as SQIVND (reference sequence). This receptor was obtained from a man in his forties or fifties with COVID-19, enrolled during active disease. The J gene is TRBJ2-4, the V gene TRBV19; 8 nucleotides align to TRBD2. The source material was peripheral blood. CDR3 loop: CASSIAGGVLAKNIQYF. The DNA of the CDR3 is TGTGCCAGTAGTATAGCCGGGGGGGTCCTAGCCAAAAACATTCAGTACTTC.